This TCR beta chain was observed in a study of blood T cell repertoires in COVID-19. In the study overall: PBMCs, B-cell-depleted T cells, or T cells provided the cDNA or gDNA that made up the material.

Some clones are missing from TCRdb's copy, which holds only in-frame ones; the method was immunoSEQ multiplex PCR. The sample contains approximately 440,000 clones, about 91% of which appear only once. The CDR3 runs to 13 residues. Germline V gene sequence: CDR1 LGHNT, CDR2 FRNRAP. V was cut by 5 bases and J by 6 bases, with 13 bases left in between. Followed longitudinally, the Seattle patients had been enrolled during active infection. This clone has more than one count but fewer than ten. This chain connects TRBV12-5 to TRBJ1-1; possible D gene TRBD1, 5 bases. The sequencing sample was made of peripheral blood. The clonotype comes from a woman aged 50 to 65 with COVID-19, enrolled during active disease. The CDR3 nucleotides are TGTGCTAGTGGTGTCAACAGGTGGTCTGAAGCTTTCTTT. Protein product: CASGVNRWSEAFF.